This T cell receptor (beta chain) was identified during a study of shared clonotypes between healthy human individuals. With 3 bases clipped from V and 2 bases from J, the junction kept 2 bases outside the gene matches. The length of the CDR3 is 14 residues. The V gene's germline CDR1 is SGDLS and CDR2 YYNGEE. Per the study methods: With immunoSEQ giving junction-only sequences and no quality scores, filtering differed. Some clones are missing from TCRdb's copy, which holds only in-frame ones; the method was immunoSEQ multiplex PCR. For V, J and clone size, that table is used; D and trimming come from the DNA. The data contain over 1.4 million clones, 95% to 97% of them singletons.

The chain couples TRBV9 to TRBJ2-3; TRBD1 matches 8 bases. This receptor was obtained from a man under 40 in good health. What was sequenced was naive CD4+ T cells sorted from blood. Subset specified: CD45RA+ positively selected. CDR3 in amino acids: CASSGDRLTDTQYF. CDR3 nucleotide sequence: TGTGCCAGCAGCGGGGACAGGCTCACAGATACGCAGTATTTT.